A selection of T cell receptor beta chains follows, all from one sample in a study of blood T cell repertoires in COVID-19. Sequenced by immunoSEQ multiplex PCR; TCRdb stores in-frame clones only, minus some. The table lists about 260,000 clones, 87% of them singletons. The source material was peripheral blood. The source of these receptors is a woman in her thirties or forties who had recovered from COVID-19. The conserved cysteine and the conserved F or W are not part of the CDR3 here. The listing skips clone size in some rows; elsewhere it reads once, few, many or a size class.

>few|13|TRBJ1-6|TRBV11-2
ASSLRGRFDSPLH
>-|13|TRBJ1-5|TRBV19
ASSIDREGNQPQH
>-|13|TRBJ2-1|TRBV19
ASSISLAGGNEQF
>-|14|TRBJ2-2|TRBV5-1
ASSPRTSGDTGELF
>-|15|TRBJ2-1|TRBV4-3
ASSHTVGQGPSNEQF
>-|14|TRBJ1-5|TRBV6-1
ASSEWARGRNQPQH
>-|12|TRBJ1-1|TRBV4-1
ASSQLVENTEAF
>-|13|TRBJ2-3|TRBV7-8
ASWLGGSPADTQY
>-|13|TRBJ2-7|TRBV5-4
ASSLAGVIGYEQY
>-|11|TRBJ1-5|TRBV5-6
ASSTGTHQPQH
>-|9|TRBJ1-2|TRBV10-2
ASNQGDGYT
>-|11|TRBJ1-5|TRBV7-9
ASSLDRAQPQH
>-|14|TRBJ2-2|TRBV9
ASSPRTGSLTGELF
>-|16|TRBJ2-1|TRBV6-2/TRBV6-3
ASSYPRSGGPHYNEQF
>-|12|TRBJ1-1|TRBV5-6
ASSRRQGVTEAF
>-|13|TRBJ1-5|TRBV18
ASSPPVGVGQPQH
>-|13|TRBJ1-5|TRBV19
ASTTGGWSNQPQH
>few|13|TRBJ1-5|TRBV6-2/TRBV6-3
ASSPGGRQRQPQH
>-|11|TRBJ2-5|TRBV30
AWSRQGQETQY
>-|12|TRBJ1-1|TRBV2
ADKGGPVNSWAF
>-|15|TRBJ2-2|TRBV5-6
ASSLALGTPNTGELF
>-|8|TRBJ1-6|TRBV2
ASSEATLH
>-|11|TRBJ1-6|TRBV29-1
SVRQDLNSPLH
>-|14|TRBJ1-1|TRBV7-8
ASSYDPTDMNTEAF
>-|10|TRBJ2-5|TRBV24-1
ATRKSGETQY
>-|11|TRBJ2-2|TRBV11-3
ASSPSGAGELF
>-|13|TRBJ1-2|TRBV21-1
ASSNSGTVFDGYT
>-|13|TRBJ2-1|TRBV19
ASSIRGSSYNEQF
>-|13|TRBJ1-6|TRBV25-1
ANESGDRGNSPLH
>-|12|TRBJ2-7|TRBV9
ASGRGRRSYEQY
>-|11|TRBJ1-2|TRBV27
ASSSWGVYGYT
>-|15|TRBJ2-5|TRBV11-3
ASSRRGGSGVEETQY
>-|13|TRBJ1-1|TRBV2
ASSPGRTGNTEAF
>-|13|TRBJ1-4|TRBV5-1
ASSLGRGANEKLF
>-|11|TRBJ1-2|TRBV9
ASSAQFRGGYT
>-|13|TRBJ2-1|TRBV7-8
ASSSRTSSFNEQF
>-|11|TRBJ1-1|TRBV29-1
SGAGTGYTEAF
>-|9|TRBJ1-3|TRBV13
ASKAENTIY
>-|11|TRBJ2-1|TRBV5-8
ATSGTRVHEQF
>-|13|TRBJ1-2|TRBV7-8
ASSLARLRGYGYT
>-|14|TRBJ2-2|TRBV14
ASSQNAFTNTGELF
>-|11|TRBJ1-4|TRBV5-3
ARRGGYGEKLF
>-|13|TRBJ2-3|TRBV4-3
ASSQGAVGTDTQY
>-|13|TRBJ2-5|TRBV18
ASSPPGTTKETQY
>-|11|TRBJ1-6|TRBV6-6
ASKRDTNSPLH
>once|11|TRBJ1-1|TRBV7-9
ASSYGQGTEAF
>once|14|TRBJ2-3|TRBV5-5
ASSPWTSGSTDTQY
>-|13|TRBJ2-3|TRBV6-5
ASTARGVITDTQY
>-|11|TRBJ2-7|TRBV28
ASTQFPTYEQY